Presented here are 8 T cell receptor beta chains from one specimen sequenced in a study of graft-versus-host responses after intestinal transplantation. The assay was immunoSEQ multiplex PCR, and TCRdb's table has in-frame clones only and misses some. The sample lists under 20,000 clones; roughly 40% were seen once. The sequenced sample was alloreactive CD4+ T cells from a mixed lymphocyte reaction culture, obtained before transplantation. As for subset: CFSE-low proliferating T cells sorted from approximately 6-day pre-transplant mixed lymphocyte reaction (GvH or HvG direction). These TCRs come from a human patient who was an organ donor for intestinal transplantation.

This clone appeared a few times. The V gene is TRBV5-6, the J gene TRBJ2-5, with a weak D call TRBD1 (7 bases). This CDR3 is built from 15 residues. Trimming pared 4 bases from V and 5 bases from J, leaving 18 bases between. CDR1 SGHDT and CDR2 YYEEEE come from the germline V gene. The CDR3 DNA reads TGTGCCAGCAGCGGACCCGGGACAGCGGGCGAGACCCAGTACTTC. This sequence encodes CASSGPGTAGETQYF.

This clone was counted a few times. The chain employs TRBV4-2 and TRBJ2-7, with 7 bases lining up with TRBD2. This CDR3 region has 16 residues. J lost 0 bases, V lost 1 base, and 6 bases had no gene match. Germline lookup yields CDR1 LGHNA and CDR2 YNFKEQ. The CDR3 sequence is CASSQGRVAGSYEQYF. The CDR3 bases are TGTGCCAGCAGCCAAGGGCGGGTAGCGGGCTCCTACGAGCAGTACTTC.

In its sample, this clone was seen a few times. The rearrangement joins TRBV2 to TRBJ2-2, with no clear D. Germline V gene sequence: CDR1 SNHLY, CDR2 FYNNEI. The CDR3 consists of 14 residues. Deletions cut 7 bases from V and 0 bases from J, with 9 bases between. CDR3 sequence: CASTSGSNTGELFF. CDR3 in DNA: TGTGCCAGCACATCCGGATCGAACACCGGGGAGCTGTTTTTT.

J is TRBJ1-2 and V is TRBV19; D is perhaps TRBD1 (5 bases). Germline CDR1 and CDR2: LNHDA and SQIVND (reference sequence). This CDR3 comprises 12 residues. The CDR3 sequence is CASTVANYGYTF. In DNA, the CDR3 is TGTGCGTCGACAGTAGCTAACTATGGCTACACCTTC.

The V call is TRBV13, the J call TRBJ1-2; D remains unclear. Germline V lookup: CDR1 PRHDT, CDR2 FYEKMQ (reference sequence). This CDR3 is built from 15 residues. The V gene lost 4 bases and the J gene lost 6 bases, with 18 bases spanning the gap. The CDR3 here is CASSSRASLWNGYTF. The CDR3 DNA follows: TGTGCCAGCAGCTCCCGGGCCTCGCTATGGAATGGCTACACCTTC.

V and J are TRBV29-1 and TRBJ2-3; TRBD1 matches at 7 bases. The V and J ends lost 7 bases and 9 bases, in that order; junction bases with no gene match: 7. Per germline, CDR1 SQVTM and CDR2 ANQGSEA. This CDR3 is built from 11 residues. CDR3 in amino acids: CSDQPGQTQYF. Written as DNA, the CDR3 is TGCAGCGACCAACCGGGACAGACGCAGTATTTT.

This clone appeared a few times. This rearrangement joins TRBV15 to TRBJ2-3; 16 positions match TRBD2. Germline CDR1 reads LNHNV; CDR2 reads YYDKDF (reference sequence). CDR3 length equals 16 residues. J was trimmed by 4 bases and V by 4 bases; bases with no gene match: 2. The CDR3 coding sequence is TGTGCCACCAGCAAGGGGACTAGCGGGAGGGCAGATACGCAGTATTTT. Translating gives CATSKGTSGRADTQYF.

In the case of this clone: Other DNA sequences of this sample code for an identical CDR3. The chain joins TRBV2 to TRBJ2-6, with D hard to call. Looked up from germline, CDR1 is SNHLY and CDR2 is FYNNEI. The length of the CDR3 is 14 residues. Trimming took 4 bases from V and 0 from J, leaving 4 bases between them. The CDR3 nucleotides read TGTGCCAGCAGTGTAGGCTCTGGGGCCAACGTCCTGACTTTC. Translation gives CASSVGSGANVLTF.